Reported below is one T cell receptor (beta chain). What it recognizes is unknown. This sample was taken from a study of persistence of HIV-infected CD4 T cells. Whole-study findings and limits: Within sorted populations, more oligoclonal TCRs accompanied more oligoclonal proviruses. TCRbeta richness was lower in CMV- and Gag-responding cells than in anti-CD3/anti-CD28-responding cells.

Cells were stimulated nonspecifically with anti-CD3/anti-CD28 magnetic beads. Sorting selected CD4+ T cells upregulating both CD40 ligand and CD69. Unmatched junction bases numbered 9, after V lost 4 bases and J lost 6 bases. Germline assignment: CDR1 LGHDT and CDR2 YNNKEL (reference sequence). The CDR3 loop spans 16 amino acids. This was the immunoSEQ version 4 assay in survey mode. Each sample used up to about 1 ug genomic DNA diluted to 10 ng/uL. The repertoire was sequenced with immunoSEQ multiplex PCR; TCRdb's copy has only in-frame clones and lacks some. In the table there are 37,000 or so clones, 87% of which are singletons.

Sequencing used CD4+ T cells sorted from PBMCs after roughly 20-hour stimulation, obtained from a patient who received antiretroviral therapy. The gene calls are TRBV3-1 (or the pseudogene TRBV3-2) and TRBJ2-2, with TRBD2 identical over 9 bases. This TCR came from an adult man with HIV who was CMV-seropositive. The CDR3 protein is CASSPWGAGGAGELFF. The CDR3 region has the DNA TGTGCCAGCAGCCCCTGGGGGGCGGGAGGGGCCGGGGAGCTGTTTTTT.